The source of this TCR beta chain is a study of OX40 agonist ivuxolimab in advanced cancers. Profiled with immunoSEQ multiplex PCR; TCRdb holds only in-frame clones, not every one. The sample records roughly 41,000 clones, 82% being singletons. This sequence was found in an adult with an advanced solid tumor such as melanoma, head and neck, liver or kidney cancer. The sample consisted of CD4+ or CD8+ T cells sorted from blood, taken in a trial of the OX40 agonist ivuxolimab.

The CDR3 protein is CASSSTGGRQPQHF. The CDR3 DNA reads TGTGCCAGCAGTTCGACCGGGGGGCGTCAGCCCCAGCATTTT. The chain combines TRBV27 with TRBJ1-5; perhaps TRBD1 as D (6 bases). CDR1 is MNHEY, CDR2 SMNVEV, per germline (reference sequence). V was shortened by 4 bases and J by 6 bases, with 13 bases between the two germline ends. The CDR3 has 14 amino acids.